This paragraph reports one T cell receptor (beta chain). Its antigen is unidentified. This sample stems from a study of siplizumab effects on memory and regulatory T cells. Findings and limits, study-wide: The diversity of naive T cells seemed greater than that of memory cells, and their alloresponse contribution seemed major.

V was pared by 0 bases and J by 1 base, with 2 bases of the junction left unmatched. CDR1 and CDR2 (germline): GTSNPN, SVGIG (reference sequence). The CDR3 totals 15 residues. Assay used: immunoSEQ multiplex PCR; TCRdb lists only in-frame clones, some missing. The sample includes some 110,000 clones, roughly 92% of them seen just once. The rearrangement joins TRBV30 to TRBJ1-1; TRBD1 aligns across 10 bases. Material for sequencing was Tregs sorted from blood. The sequence derives from a human donor in good health. The CDR3 region is CAWSVWTGGNTEAFF. The CDR3 DNA reads as TGTGCCTGGAGTGTTTGGACAGGGGGGAACACTGAAGCTTTCTTT.